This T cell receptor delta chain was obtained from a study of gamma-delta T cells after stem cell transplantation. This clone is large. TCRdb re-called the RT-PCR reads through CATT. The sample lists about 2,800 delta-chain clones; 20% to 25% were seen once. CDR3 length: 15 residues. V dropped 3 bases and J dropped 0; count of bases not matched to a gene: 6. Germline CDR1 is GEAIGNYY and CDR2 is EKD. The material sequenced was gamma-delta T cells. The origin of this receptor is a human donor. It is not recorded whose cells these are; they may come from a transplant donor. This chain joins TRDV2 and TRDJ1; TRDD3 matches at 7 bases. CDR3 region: CACDSVLGNTDKLIF. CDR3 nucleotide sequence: TGTGCCTGTGACTCCGTACTGGGGAACACCGATAAACTCATCTTT.